This T cell receptor beta chain was obtained from a study of T-cell memory formation after mild COVID-19. This clonotype turned up a few times. TCRdb re-derived calls from the 5' RACE reads in MiXCR, one entry per CDR3 protein. Of approximately 450,000 distinct CDR3 sequences listed, 15% to 20% are singletons. Trimming left V 2 bases short and J 5 bases short, with 10 bases between. This CDR3 is built from 14 residues. The sample consisted of PBMCs or a T cell subset sorted from them (not recorded which). This clonotype was sampled from an adult woman who had mild COVID-19 (a few samples of this study predate the infection). Cell type and time point are not known. This sequence joins TRBV12-3 or TRBV12-4 and TRBJ1-5, with D hard to call. The CDR3 reads CASSLSGWDQPQHF. Here the CDR3 DNA reads TGTGCCAGCAGTTTATCGGGTTGGGATCAGCCCCAGCATTTT.